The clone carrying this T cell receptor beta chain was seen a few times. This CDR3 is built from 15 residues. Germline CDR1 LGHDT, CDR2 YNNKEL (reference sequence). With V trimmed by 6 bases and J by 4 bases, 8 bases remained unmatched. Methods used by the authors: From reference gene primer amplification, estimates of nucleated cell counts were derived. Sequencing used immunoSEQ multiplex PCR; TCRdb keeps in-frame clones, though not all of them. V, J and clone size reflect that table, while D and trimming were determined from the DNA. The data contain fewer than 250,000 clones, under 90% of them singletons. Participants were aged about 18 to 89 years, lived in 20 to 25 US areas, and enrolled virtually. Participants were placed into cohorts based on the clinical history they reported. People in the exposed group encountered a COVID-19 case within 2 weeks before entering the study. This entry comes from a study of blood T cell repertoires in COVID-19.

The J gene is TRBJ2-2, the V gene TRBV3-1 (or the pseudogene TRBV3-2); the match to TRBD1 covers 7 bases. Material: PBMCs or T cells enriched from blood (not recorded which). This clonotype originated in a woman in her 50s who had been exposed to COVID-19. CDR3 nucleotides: TGTGCCAGCAGACGGGGACAGCCCTCCACCGGGGAGCTGTTTTTT. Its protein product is CASRRGQPSTGELFF.